This passage covers 25 T cell receptor beta chains from one sample sequenced in a study of cytomegalovirus exposure and HLA in healthy donors. 60 Vbeta and 13 Jbeta primers were used in PCR. Sequencing was performed with immunoSEQ multiplex PCR; in TCRdb, only in-frame clones are kept and a portion is missing. Counted here are under 200,000 clones, approximately 80% occurring once; the ten biggest clones make up under 7.5%. The sequenced sample consisted of PBMCs. These receptors came from a man aged 50-59 years in good health and CMV-seropositive.

This rearrangement joins TRBV27 to TRBJ2-6; D not certain. With 4 bases removed from V and 0 bases from J, the gap between germline ends came to 10 bases. CDR3 size: 16 residues. Germline V CDR1 and CDR2: MNHEY, SMNVEV (reference sequence). CDR3 sequence: CASSSSGRSGANVLTF. The DNA of the CDR3 is TGTGCCAGCAGTTCCTCTGGGCGCTCTGGGGCCAACGTCCTGACTTTC.

This clone was seen more than once but under ten times. This sequence joins TRBV15 and TRBJ1-1, with TRBD1 matching over 10 bases. Germline values: CDR1 LNHNV, CDR2 YYDKDF (reference sequence). V lost 3 bases to trimming and J lost 4 bases; unmatched junction nucleotides: 5. The CDR3 covers 15 residues. Here the CDR3 DNA reads TGTGCCACCAGCAGGCGAGGACAGGGGGTCACTGAAGCTTTCTTT. This translates into CATSRRGQGVTEAFF.

This clone was recorded a few times. Written as DNA, the CDR3 is TGCGCCAGCAGCCTTACATCGCAAGAGACCCAGTACTTC. Amino acid sequence: CASSLTSQETQYF. The V and J genes are TRBV5-1 and TRBJ2-5; D ambiguous. Trimming shortened V by 4 bases and J by 2 bases, and 9 bases separated the two germline ends. CDR3 length: 13 residues. The germline CDR1 and CDR2 sequences are SGHRS and YFSETQ. Combining the CDR3 with reference TRBV5-1 and TRBJ2-5 gives the whole variable domain KAGVTQTPRYLIKTRGQQVTLSCSPISGHRSVSWYQQTPGQGLQFLFEYFSETQRNKGNFPGRFSGRQFSNSRSEMNVSTLELGDSALYLCASSLTSQETQYFGPGTRLLVL.

This clone showed up just once. The rearrangement links TRBV18 to TRBJ2-1, with 12 nucleotides matching TRBD2. This CDR3 region has 16 residues. The V gene end was trimmed by 3 bases and the J gene end by 6 bases; junction bases not matched to a gene: 6. CDR1 and CDR2 from the germline V gene are KGHSH and LQKENI. CDR3 in DNA: TGTGCCAGCTCACCTAAACTAGCGGGAGGTAGCAATGAGCAGTTCTTC. It yields the protein CASSPKLAGGSNEQFF.

This chain links TRBV7-8 with TRBJ1-6; tentative D call: TRBD1 (6 bases). Trimming removed 8 bases from V and 9 bases from J, with 20 bases in between. The CDR3 length is 15 residues. Germline loops: CDR1 SGHVS, CDR2 FQNEAQ. The chain's CDR3 is CASGNLQGSSSPLHF. The DNA for the CDR3 is TGTGCCAGCGGTAACCTACAGGGTAGTAGTTCACCCCTCCACTTT.

This clone was counted once. The CDR3 sequence is CARSLNRDEQYF. DNA for the CDR3: TGTGCCAGAAGCTTGAACCGAGACGAGCAGTACTTC. The chain joins TRBV5-3 to TRBJ2-7; D gene uncertain. TRBV5-3 belongs to the ORF category, with a function that is uncertain. The CDR3 runs 12 residues. The V end lost 1 base, the J end lost 5 bases, and 7 bases lay between the germline ends.

This clone was observed a few times. The chain links TRBV27 to TRBJ2-3, with 8 nucleotides matching TRBD1. CDR1 MNHEY and CDR2 SMNVEV come from the germline V gene (reference sequence). The CDR3 extends over 14 amino acids. J lost 4 bases, V lost 4 bases, and 4 bases had no gene match. CDR3 DNA sequence: TGTGCCAGCAGTTCCAGGGGGCGACCAGATACGCAGTATTTT. This gives the protein CASSSRGRPDTQYF.

This chain connects TRBV5-1 to TRBJ2-7; 7 nucleotides align to TRBD2. The J segment lost 2 bases and the V segment lost 4 bases, leaving 3 bases of the junction unmatched. CDR3 size: 13 residues. Germline CDR1 SGHRS, CDR2 YFSETQ. The CDR3 spells CASSLSGAYEQYF. The CDR3 nucleotides read TGCGCCAGCAGCCTAAGCGGGGCCTACGAGCAGTACTTC.

This clone was detected only a few times. The gene calls are TRBV19 and TRBJ2-5; possible D gene TRBD1, 5 bases. Trimming left V 4 bases short and J 5 bases short, with 14 bases between. The CDR3 is made up of 14 amino acids. The germline V gene encodes CDR1 LNHDA and CDR2 SQIVND (reference sequence). This chain's CDR3 is CASSNLGSGETQYF. The CDR3, as DNA: TGTGCCAGTAGTAATCTGGGGTCAGGGGAGACCCAGTACTTC.

To note about this clone: The sample carries other DNA sequences with the same CDR3. The V gene is TRBV9, the J gene TRBJ2-2; perhaps TRBD1 as D (6 bases). The germline gives CDR1 SGDLS, CDR2 YYNGEE. V was pared by 6 bases and J by 5 bases, with 11 bases between. The CDR3 sequence is 13 residues long. The CDR3 is CASTAGATGELFF. DNA of the CDR3: TGTGCCAGCACCGCAGGGGCAACCGGGGAGCTGTTTTTT.

The chain combines TRBV5-1 with TRBJ2-3, with 11 bases that match TRBD2. This CDR3 has 18 residues. Germline V CDR1 and CDR2: SGHRS, YFSETQ. V was clipped by 4 bases and J by 0 bases; unmatched bases: 10. The CDR3 bases are TGCGCCAGCAGCCTCGTCTTGACTAGCGGGACAAGCACAGATACGCAGTATTTT. Its protein is CASSLVLTSGTSTDTQYF.

V and J are TRBV10-3 and TRBJ2-5; weak D call: TRBD1 (6 bases). The ends were cut back, 6 bases at V and 1 base at J, with 12 bases in the middle. CDR1 is ENHRY, CDR2 SYGVKD, per germline. This CDR3 has 14 amino acids. The CDR3, as DNA: TGTGCCATCAGCCGCACAGGGAGCCAAGAGACCCAGTACTTC. This encodes CAISRTGSQETQYF.

The chain links TRBV4-1 to TRBJ2-3; 9 positions agree with TRBD2. CDR3 length equals 16 residues. V dropped 0 bases and J dropped 5; count of bases not matched to a gene: 6. From germline, CDR1 is MGHRA and CDR2 YSYEKL. The CDR3 sequence: CASSQDWETSGDTQYF. The CDR3 region has the DNA TGCGCCAGCAGCCAAGATTGGGAGACTAGCGGAGATACGCAGTATTTT.

This chain connects TRBV27 to TRBJ2-1; 11 bases agree with TRBD2. Germline CDR1 reads MNHEY; CDR2 reads SMNVEV (reference sequence). The CDR3 runs 15 residues. V was clipped by 3 bases and J by 4 bases; unmatched bases: 2. The CDR3 bases are TGTGCCAGCAGTTTGACTAGCGGGGTTTACAATGAGCAGTTCTTC. It is translated as CASSLTSGVYNEQFF.

This sequence joins TRBV5-6 and TRBJ1-2; no clear D gene. The germline V and J ends were trimmed by 4 bases and 4 bases, with 11 bases remaining between them. There are 13 residues in the CDR3. Per germline, CDR1 SGHDT and CDR2 YYEEEE. CDR3 in DNA: TGTGCCAGCAGCCTCGGGAGCCTCTATGGCTACACCTTC. Amino acids: CASSLGSLYGYTF.

The gene calls are TRBV27 and TRBJ1-2, with D possibly TRBD1 on 6 matching bases. The germline V and J ends were trimmed by 0 bases and 6 bases, with 11 bases remaining between them. CDR3 length equals 14 residues. Per germline, CDR1 MNHEY and CDR2 SMNVEV (reference sequence). CDR3 region: CASSLSGGADGYTF. The CDR3, as DNA: TGTGCCAGCAGTTTATCGGGGGGGGCGGATGGCTACACCTTC.

The V gene is TRBV30, the J gene TRBJ2-5, with 11 bases matching TRBD2. CDR1 and CDR2 from the germline V gene are GTSNPN and SVGIG (reference sequence). The V segment lost 2 bases and the J segment 6 bases; nucleotides outside the gene matches: 11. The CDR3 runs 16 residues. The CDR3 region has the DNA TGTGCCTGGAGTCAATCGACTAGCGGGACTTTTAAGACCCAGTACTTC. Translating it yields CAWSQSTSGTFKTQYF.

This chain joins TRBV28 and TRBJ1-4; TRBD1 might be the D (5 bases). V gave up 2 bases and J gave up 10 bases, with 11 bases separating them. Germline V gene sequence: CDR1 MDHEN, CDR2 SYDVKM. This CDR3 contains 13 residues. CDR3 sequence reads: CASSLGGVGKLFF. CDR3 nucleotide sequence: TGTGCCAGCAGTTTAGGGGGGGTGGGAAAACTGTTTTTT.

This sequence joins TRBV6-6 and TRBJ1-5; no firm D call. In germline, CDR1 is MNHNY, CDR2 SVGAGI (reference sequence). V dropped 2 bases and J dropped 0 bases, with 5 bases sitting between them. This CDR3 region has 14 residues. CDR3 DNA: TGTGCCAGCAGTTACCTCAGTAGCAATCAGCCCCAGCATTTT. The encoded protein is CASSYLSSNQPQHF.

The chain carries TRBV7-6 and TRBJ2-4; 8 nucleotides align to TRBD1. The CDR3 is made up of 15 amino acids. After removal of 0 bases from V and 10 bases from J, the junction contained 8 bases not matched to a gene. The germline CDR1 and CDR2 sequences are SGHVS and FNYEAQ. The CDR3 region has the DNA TGTGCCAGCAGCTTAGCTCCCGGGACAGGCGGGATTCAGTACTTC. Protein product: CASSLAPGTGGIQYF. The variable domain in full, with the rest retrieved from reference TRBV7-6 and TRBJ2-4, is GAGVSQSPRYKVTKRGQDVALRCDPISGHVSLYWYRQALGQGPEFLTYFNYEAQQDKSGLPNDRFSAERPEGSISTLTIQRTEQRDSAMYRCASSLAPGTGGIQYFGAGTRLSVL.

V gene TRBV7-6 combines with J gene TRBJ2-5; weak D call: TRBD2 (5 bases). Trimming stripped 1 base from V and 5 bases from J, with 17 bases between. The CDR3 sequence is 16 residues long. Germline V gene lookup returns CDR1 SGHVS and CDR2 FNYEAQ. As DNA, the CDR3 is TGTGCCAGCAGCTTAGAGGCTTGGGCTAGGGAGGAGACCCAGTACTTC. Its protein product is CASSLEAWAREETQYF.

This clone was counted a single time. This rearrangement joins TRBV19 to TRBJ1-6, with TRBD1 identical over 9 bases. The V gene end was trimmed by 4 bases and the J gene end by 11 bases; junction bases not matched to a gene: 3. The CDR3 loop spans 13 amino acids. Per the germline V gene, CDR1 is LNHDA and CDR2 is SQIVND (reference sequence). CDR3 sequence: CASSTGQGAPLHF. The CDR3 DNA is TGTGCCAGTAGTACGGGACAGGGTGCACCCCTCCACTTT.

The rearrangement uses TRBV7-8 and TRBJ2-7; TRBD2 matches at 7 bases. V was clipped by 7 bases and J by 0 bases; unmatched bases: 6. CDR3 length: 14 amino acids. Germline loops: CDR1 SGHVS, CDR2 FQNEAQ. CDR3 region: CASKRGGSSYEQYF. The CDR3 bases are TGTGCCAGCAAAAGGGGAGGGAGCTCCTACGAGCAGTACTTC. Looking up the rest from reference TRBV7-8 and TRBJ2-7 gives the full variable domain: GAGVSQSPRYKVAKRGQDVALRCDPISGHVSLFWYQQALGQGPEFLTYFQNEAQLDKSGLPSDRFFAERPEGSVSTLKIQRTQQEDSAVYLCASKRGGSSYEQYFGPGTRLTVT.

V usage is TRBV7-2 and J usage is TRBJ2-3; tentative D call: TRBD1 (5 bases). The CDR3 is 14 residues long. Between the trimmed V and J ends, which lost 1 base and 6 bases, there was a span of 11 bases. The germline V gene has CDR1 SGHTA and CDR2 FQGNSA. The CDR3 spells CASSLVFSGDTQYF. In nucleotides, the CDR3 is TGTGCCAGCAGCTTAGTCTTCTCAGGGGATACGCAGTATTTT.

The chain uses TRBV5-1 and TRBJ2-2; 11 nucleotides agree with TRBD2. This CDR3 region has 16 residues. CDR1 SGHRS and CDR2 YFSETQ come from the germline V gene. The junction had 5 bases not matched to a gene; V was cut back by 0 bases and J by 7 bases. The CDR3 DNA reads as TGCGCCAGCAGCTTGGATCCTAGCGGGAGGCACGGGGAGCTGTTTTTT. This translates into CASSLDPSGRHGELFF.